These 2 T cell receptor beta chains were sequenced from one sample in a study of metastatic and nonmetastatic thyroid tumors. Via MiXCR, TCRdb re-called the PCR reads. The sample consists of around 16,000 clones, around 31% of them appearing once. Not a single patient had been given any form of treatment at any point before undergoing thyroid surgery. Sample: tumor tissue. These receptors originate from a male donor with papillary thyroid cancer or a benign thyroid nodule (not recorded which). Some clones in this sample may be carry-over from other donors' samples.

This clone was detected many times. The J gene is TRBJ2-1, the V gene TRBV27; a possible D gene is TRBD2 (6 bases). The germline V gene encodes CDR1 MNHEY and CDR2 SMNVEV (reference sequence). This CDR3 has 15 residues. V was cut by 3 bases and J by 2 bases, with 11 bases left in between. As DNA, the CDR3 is TGTGCCAGCAGTTTCGGGGGACCTGCCTACAATGAGCAGTTCTTC. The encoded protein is CASSFGGPAYNEQFF.

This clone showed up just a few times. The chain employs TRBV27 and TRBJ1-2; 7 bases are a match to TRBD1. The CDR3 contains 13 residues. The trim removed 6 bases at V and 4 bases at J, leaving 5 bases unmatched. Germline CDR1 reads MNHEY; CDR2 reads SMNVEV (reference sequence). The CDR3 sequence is CASSLDRAYGYTF. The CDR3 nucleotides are TGTGCCAGCAGCTTAGACAGGGCCTATGGCTACACCTTC.